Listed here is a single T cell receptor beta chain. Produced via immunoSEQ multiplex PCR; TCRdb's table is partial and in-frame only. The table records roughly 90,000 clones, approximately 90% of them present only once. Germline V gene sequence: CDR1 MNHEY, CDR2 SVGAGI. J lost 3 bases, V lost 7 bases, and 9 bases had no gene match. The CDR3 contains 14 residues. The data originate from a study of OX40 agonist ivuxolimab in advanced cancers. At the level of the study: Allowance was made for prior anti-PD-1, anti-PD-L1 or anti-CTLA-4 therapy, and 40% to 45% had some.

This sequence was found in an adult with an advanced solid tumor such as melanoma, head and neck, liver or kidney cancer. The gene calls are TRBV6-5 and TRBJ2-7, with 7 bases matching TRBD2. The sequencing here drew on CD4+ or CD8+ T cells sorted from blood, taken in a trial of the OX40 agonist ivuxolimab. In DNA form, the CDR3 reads TGTGCCAGCAAGCCCCGGACTAGTAGCTACGAGCAGTACTTC. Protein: CASKPRTSSYEQYF.